This is a list of T cell receptor beta chains from one sample in a study of blood T cells in healthy people across ages. Via MiXCR, TCRdb re-called the 5' RACE reads, giving one row per CDR3 protein. The sample lists around 1,500,000 distinct CDR3 sequences, under 30% occurring once. The sample consisted of blood. These TCRs come from a woman aged 25 to 39 in good health. CDR3s include the opening cysteine and the closing phenylalanine or tryptophan. The D gene is left open where the match is weak. The size field is filled for only some rows; it gives once, few, many or a size class.

V: TRBV12-3/TRBV12-4; J: TRBJ2-1; D: .; size: many; CDR3: CASSPSRGAEQFF; DNA: TGTGCCAGCAGTCCCTCGCGTGGGGCTGAGCAGTTCTTC
V: TRBV10-2; J: TRBJ1-1; D: .; size: .; CDR3: CASMGRGALNAEAFF; DNA: TGCGCCAGCATGGGGAGGGGGGCACTTAACGCTGAAGCTTTCTTT
V: TRBV5-1; J: TRBJ1-2; D: TRBD1; size: few; CDR3: CASSLWQGAFYGYTF; DNA: TGCGCCAGCAGCTTATGGCAGGGGGCGTTCTATGGCTACACCTTC
V: TRBV11-2; J: TRBJ2-4; D: .; size: .; CDR3: CASSRNGASKNIQYF; DNA: TGTGCCAGCAGCAGGAATGGTGCTAGCAAGAACATTCAGTACTTC
V: TRBV20-1; J: TRBJ2-2; D: .; size: many; CDR3: CSARARHQLSTGELFF; DNA: TGCAGTGCTCGAGCAAGGCACCAGCTTAGTACCGGGGAGCTGTTTTTT
V: TRBV6-5; J: TRBJ2-7; D: TRBD2; size: few; CDR3: CASSYKRGQPISYEQYF; DNA: TGTGCCAGCAGTTACAAGCGGGGGCAGCCGATCTCCTACGAGCAGTACTTC
V: TRBV6-1; J: TRBJ1-2; D: .; size: .; CDR3: CASSERRQDGNYGYTF; DNA: TGTGCCAGCAGTGAACGCCGACAGGACGGAAACTATGGCTACACCTTC
V: TRBV7-3; J: TRBJ1-4; D: .; size: few; CDR3: CASGRGKLFF; DNA: TGTGCCAGCGGCAGGGGAAAACTGTTTTTT
V: TRBV28; J: TRBJ1-1; D: TRBD1; size: .; CDR3: CASAPGGSLNTEAFF; DNA: TGTGCCAGCGCACCAGGGGGTTCACTGAACACTGAAGCTTTCTTT
V: TRBV28; J: TRBJ2-7; D: .; size: .; CDR3: CASRPTGGSYEQYF; DNA: TGTGCCAGCAGGCCGACAGGAGGATCCTACGAGCAGTACTTC
V: TRBV20-1; J: TRBJ2-7; D: .; size: .; CDR3: CSASSVGAYEQYF; DNA: TGCAGTGCTAGCTCGGTGGGGGCCTACGAGCAGTACTTC
V: TRBV6-5; J: TRBJ1-2; D: .; size: .; CDR3: CASSRTVGGYGYTF; DNA: TGTGCCAGCAGTAGGACAGTGGGGGGCTATGGCTACACCTTC
V: TRBV7-2; J: TRBJ2-7; D: TRBD2; size: few; CDR3: CASSQGTSGRLYEQYF; DNA: TGTGCCAGCAGCCAAGGGACTAGCGGGAGGCTATACGAGCAGTACTTC
V: TRBV5-1; J: TRBJ2-7; D: .; size: .; CDR3: CASSGPQSYEQYF; DNA: TGCGCCAGCAGCGGTCCGCAGTCCTACGAGCAGTACTTC
V: TRBV5-6; J: TRBJ1-5; D: TRBD1; size: few; CDR3: CASSFGTGWNQPQHF; DNA: TGTGCCAGCAGCTTCGGGACAGGGTGGAATCAGCCCCAGCATTTT
V: TRBV11-2; J: TRBJ2-1; D: .; size: many; CDR3: CASSLDGGGVEQFF; DNA: TGTGCCAGCAGCTTAGATGGAGGAGGGGTTGAGCAGTTCTTC
V: TRBV10-3; J: TRBJ1-1; D: .; size: .; CDR3: CAISPEGGLNTEAFF; DNA: TGTGCCATCTCCCCGGAGGGGGGGCTGAACACTGAAGCTTTCTTT
V: TRBV4-1; J: TRBJ2-3; D: .; size: many; CDR3: CASSQPGPYTDTQYF; DNA: TGCGCCAGCAGCCAACCGGGGCCTTACACAGATACGCAGTATTTT
V: TRBV6-6; J: TRBJ1-2; D: .; size: .; CDR3: CASSSGLGLGYTF; DNA: TGTGCCAGCAGTTCAGGACTCGGGTTAGGCTACACCTTC
V: TRBV15; J: TRBJ2-3; D: .; size: many; CDR3: CATSRDLADTQYF; DNA: TGTGCCACCAGCAGAGATCTTGCAGATACGCAGTATTTT
V: TRBV28; J: TRBJ1-2; D: TRBD1; size: many; CDR3: CASSQQGAIPYGYTF; DNA: TGTGCCAGCAGTCAACAGGGGGCGATTCCCTATGGCTACACCTTC
V: TRBV9; J: TRBJ2-7; D: TRBD2; size: once; CDR3: CASSVLAESYEQYF; DNA: TGTGCCAGCAGCGTCCTAGCGGAGAGCTACGAGCAGTACTTC
V: TRBV27; J: TRBJ2-1; D: TRBD1; size: few; CDR3: CASRGTAAGNEQFF; DNA: TGTGCCAGCAGGGGGACAGCAGCTGGGAATGAGCAGTTCTTC
V: TRBV2; J: TRBJ2-4; D: .; size: .; CDR3: CASYGPPRDIRYF; DNA: TGTGCCAGCTACGGGCCCCCTCGGGACATTCGGTACTTC
V: TRBV7-9; J: TRBJ2-6; D: TRBD1; size: many; CDR3: CASSLSRDRPSGANVLTF; DNA: TGTGCCAGCAGCCTTAGCCGGGACAGACCCTCTGGGGCCAACGTCCTGACTTTC
V: TRBV3-1; J: TRBJ1-1; D: .; size: .; CDR3: CASSQDRDYTEAFF; DNA: TGTGCCAGCAGCCAAGACCGGGACTACACTGAAGCTTTCTTT
V: TRBV7-9; J: TRBJ2-7; D: .; size: few; CDR3: CASSPRLDSYSSYEQYF; DNA: TGTGCCAGCAGTCCTAGACTCGACTCGTATAGCTCCTACGAGCAGTACTTC